This T cell receptor beta chain was profiled in a study of shared clonotypes between healthy human individuals (dated by TCRdb to between 2020 and 2021). Concerning the study at large: The cohort included three men and a couple of women between 18 and 49 years of age. Per donor, leukapheresis produced somewhere between about 0.94 and 9.5 billion PBMCs. For each donor, CD4 naive and CD4 memory were each run on three plates, CD8 naive on two plates, and CD8 memory on one plate. To estimate repertoire size and how much clonotypes are shared between individuals, the study performed deep sequencing of blood TCR repertoires from 4 to 6 healthy adults. To increase sequencing depth and limit assay-specific biases, different laboratories used diverse techniques to prepare libraries and sequence TCR repertoires.

Remarks on this clone: Which antigen it targets is not known. No clone much larger than this one lies a single base away; base qualities are absent.

The donors were healthy, HIV-negative adults with no recently reported acute infections or vaccinations. Every donor was a Caucasian adult living in Nashville, Tennessee, USA. Magnetic negative selection was used to enrich CD4+ T cells, after which naive cells were positively selected on CD45RA and the negative fraction became the memory subset. Blood was collected by leukapheresis, and PBMCs were isolated by Ficoll-Histopaque density gradient centrifugation and then cryopreserved in liquid nitrogen vapor phase. Purity and quantity of every magnetically sorted T cell population were checked by analytical flow cytometry. Each sorted fraction had its genomic DNA isolated and then quantified by UV absorbance on a Nanodrop 2000c. The CDR3 goes from the cysteine to the phenylalanine over 16 residues. Only CDR3 DNA is held: 48 bases, read in frame from base 1. At the junction V is shortened by 3 bases and J by 4 bases, with 18 bases in between. From the germline V gene, CDR1 is MGHDK and CDR2 is SYGVNS.

What the authors observed across the whole study: Only blood was sampled, and tissue TCR repertoires likely differ from those in blood. Estimated clonotype richness was generally larger for naive than for memory subsets. When a few donors were compared, the shared fraction of clonotypes was around 5.1% for naive CD4, around 3.5% for naive CD8, 2% to 2.5% for memory CD4, and around 0.37% for memory CD8. Compared with non-shared clonotypes, the clonotypes found in all four sorted-subset donors had higher generation probabilities. Because the study included a small number of donors, the genetic and exposure-history diversity represented was limited. Rarefaction of sorted-subset datasets indicated incomplete sequencing despite the large sequencing depth. Pairwise subsampling led to the expectation that sequencing depth would affect the degree of clonotype sharing among donors.

TCR CDR3 regions were amplified from genomic DNA by multiplex PCR using the deep immunoSEQ assay. For each cell subset, the extracted genomic DNA was distributed evenly across all wells of several immunoSEQ 96-well plates, and each plate served as one replicate. For sorted subsets, each replicate PCR was loaded with about 0.2 ug genomic DNA, equivalent to 25,000 to 35,000 T cell genomes. The purified libraries were quantified using a Qubit 3.0 fluorometer, sized with a Bioanalyzer 2100, and then quantified again using the KAPA Library Quantification kit. Every immunoSEQ 96-well plate was sequenced on a separate single-read 150-cycle Illumina NextSeq 550 flow cell. On the authors' methods: The immunoSEQ output contained only junctional sequences without quality scores, so filtering could not match that applied to full-length reads. To assign V/J genes and CDR3, sequences were annotated using PyIR, a Python wrapper for IgBLAST v1.9, with IMGT germline references. Reads were removed for weak V/J assignments (E-value above 1e-6), missing CDR3, stop codons, out-of-frame junctions, or ambiguous translated residues. A V3J clonotype was defined by an identical inferred V gene, J gene, and CDR3 amino acid sequence. Percentage overlap between repertoires was calculated by dividing the number of shared unique clonotypes by the size of the smaller repertoire. Richness of each repertoire was evaluated using RTK rarefaction, the Chao1 estimator, and Recon v2.1 estimates of unobserved clonotypes. Generation probabilities were computed with OLGA for all TCRbeta clonotypes obtained by the gDNA method from several donors. The clones in this table, taken by TCRdb from immuneACCESS, are in-frame only. Not every clone is retained; where verified, under half of the shortfall comes from an unresolved V gene, and the cause of the rest is unknown. V and J calls plus clone size are reproduced from that table; the DNA served to infer D and trimming. The sample table shows about 980,000 clones, and less than 85% are seen once. The ten top clones hold about 1.5% of the sample.

The chain uses TRBV25-1 and TRBJ1-1; tentative D gene TRBD1, with 6 bases matching. This receptor was taken from a man between 18 and 35 years old in good health. Material: memory CD4+ T cells sorted from blood. What the cell subset or site label conveys for this sample: CD45RA-negative fraction. The CDR3 region reads CASSDRTGLRGTEAFF. The nucleotides read TGTGCCAGCAGTGACCGAACCGGCCTCAGGGGCACTGAAGCTTTCTTT. Outside the CDR3, residues come from the reference TRBV25-1 and TRBJ1-1 proteins, so the full variable domain is: EADIYQTPRYLVIGTGKKITLECSQTMGHDKMYWYQQDPGMELHLIHYSYGVNSTEKGDLSSESTVSRIRTEHFPLTLESARPSHTSQYLCASSDRTGLRGTEAFFGQGTRLTVV.